The sequence of this T cell receptor beta chain was determined in a study of cytomegalovirus exposure and HLA in healthy donors. CDR1 LNHDA and CDR2 SQIVND come from the germline V gene (reference sequence). The V end was cut by 6 bases, the J end by 2 bases, with 16 bases between. The CDR3 length is 15 residues. Researchers ran the PCR with 60 Vbeta and 13 Jbeta primers. The table came from immunoSEQ multiplex PCR; TCRdb's copy has only in-frame clones and leaves some out. The profile covers 200,000 to 250,000 clones, with approximately 90% appearing a single time and approximately 1% taken by the ten largest.

The receptor was derived from a woman aged 18-29 years in good health and CMV-seronegative. The sequenced sample was PBMCs. The V and J genes are TRBV19 and TRBJ1-2; weak D call: TRBD1 (6 bases). This CDR3 is CASSRSGTQNYGYTF. The CDR3 nucleotides read TGTGCCAGTAGCCGCTCCGGGACACAAAACTATGGCTACACCTTC.